These 20 T cell receptor beta chains were all obtained from the same sample, sequenced in a study of vaccination and CD4 T cells after COVID-19. These receptors have no known antigen. Treatment here: roughly 11-day PBMC culture with coronavirus spike peptide pools or control peptides (ViraFEST assay). Sequencing of DNA taken from cultured CD4+ T cells relied on the Oncomine TCR Beta short-read assay. MiXCR, run by TCRdb on the PCR reads, gives a single entry per CDR3 protein. The data hold some 14,000 distinct CDR3 sequences, with 21% observed a single time. Material: CD4+ T cells from blood, cultured in vitro, obtained before SARS-CoV-2 vaccination. These receptors were taken from a human donor who received a COVID-19 vaccine.

This clonotype was seen only a few times. The V gene is TRBV25-1, the J gene TRBJ2-3; TRBD1 aligns across 11 bases. V was clipped by 5 bases and J by 4 bases; unmatched bases: 5. The V gene's germline CDR1 is MGHDK and CDR2 SYGVNS. The CDR3 contains 15 residues. CDR3 DNA: TGTGCCAGCAGTAAGAGGGGACAGGGGGCAGATACGCAGTATTTT. Translated, it gives CASSKRGQGADTQYF.

This clonotype turned up a few times. The V call is TRBV19, the J call TRBJ2-3, with 7 bases fitting TRBD1. From germline, CDR1 is LNHDA and CDR2 SQIVND (reference sequence). This CDR3 spans 16 amino acids. J was trimmed by 3 bases and V by 2 bases; bases with no gene match: 8. The CDR3 DNA reads TGTGCCAGTAGTATACGGACAGGATTGGGGACAGATACGCAGTATTTT. Residues: CASSIRTGLGTDTQYF. The whole variable domain, filled in from reference TRBV19 and TRBJ2-3, reads DGGITQSPKYLFRKEGQNVTLSCEQNLNHDAMYWYRQDPGQGLRLIYYSQIVNDFQKGDIAEGYSVSREKKESFPLTVTSAQKNPTAFYLCASSIRTGLGTDTQYFGPGTRLTVL.

By frequency in the sample, this clonotype is medium-sized. The chain employs TRBV20-1 and TRBJ1-1; D gene uncertain. The V gene lost 6 bases and the J gene lost 0 bases, with 20 bases spanning the gap. Germline CDR1 DFQATT, CDR2 SNEGSKA (reference sequence). This CDR3 is 16 amino acids long. The DNA for the CDR3 is TGCAGTGCACAGAGTCCCAAGTCCCCCCTGAACACTGAAGCTTTCTTT. Its protein product is CSAQSPKSPLNTEAFF.

This clonotype showed up just a few times. The J gene is TRBJ1-2, the V gene TRBV6-1; no clear D gene. Germline V lookup: CDR1 MNHNS, CDR2 SASEGT. This CDR3 has 13 residues. The germline V and J ends were trimmed by 6 bases and 2 bases, with 10 bases remaining between them. CDR3 loop: CASSPRGNYGYTF. CDR3 nucleotide sequence: TGTGCCAGCAGCCCTAGAGGAAACTATGGCTACACCTTC.

J is TRBJ2-1 and V is TRBV18; 10 bases agree with TRBD2. Unmatched junction bases numbered 3, after V lost 3 bases and J lost 4 bases. The CDR3 runs 15 residues. Germline CDR1 is KGHSH and CDR2 is LQKENI. The CDR3 nucleotides read TGTGCCAGCTCACCCGCTAGCGGGGGTTACAATGAGCAGTTCTTC. This gives the protein CASSPASGGYNEQFF.

The chain uses TRBV4-2 and TRBJ1-2; D not certain. The CDR3 length is 15 residues. In germline, CDR1 is LGHNA, CDR2 YNFKEQ. The V end was cut by 0 bases, the J end by 8 bases, with 16 bases between. CDR3 coding DNA: TGTGCCAGCAGCCAAGAGTCTTTTTCGACGGGCGGCTACACCTTC. Protein product: CASSQESFSTGGYTF.

This clonotype was seen more than once but under ten times. V usage is TRBV9 and J usage is TRBJ1-1; 10 nucleotides line up with TRBD1. J was trimmed by 2 bases and V by 2 bases; bases with no gene match: 6. CDR1 and CDR2 (germline): SGDLS, YYNGEE. The CDR3 is 16 amino acids. The CDR3 protein is CASSVGTGAQNTEAFF. In nucleotides, the CDR3 is TGTGCCAGCAGCGTGGGGACAGGGGCCCAAAACACTGAAGCTTTCTTT.

The gene calls are TRBV20-1 and TRBJ1-2, with D perhaps matching TRBD1 (5 bases). Trimming stripped 3 bases from V and 4 bases from J, with 9 bases between. The CDR3 has 12 residues. Looked up from germline, CDR1 is DFQATT and CDR2 is SNEGSKA (reference sequence). CDR3 region: CSASPGGYGYTF. The CDR3 DNA reads TGCAGTGCTAGTCCGGGGGGCTATGGCTACACCTTC.

This clonotype was picked up a small number of times. The chain couples TRBV20-1 to TRBJ1-6, with a weak D call TRBD1 (5 bases). This CDR3 is 17 amino acids long. Germline-derived CDR1 and CDR2 are DFQATT and SNEGSKA (reference sequence). Trimming shortened V by 0 bases and J by 7 bases, and 19 bases separated the two germline ends. CDR3 DNA: TGCAGTGCTAGAGATTTTTTGGCAGGGCCTCGGAATTCACCCCTCCACTTT. It yields the protein CSARDFLAGPRNSPLHF.

This clonotype was seen a handful of times. In DNA, the CDR3 is TGTGCCAGCAGTACGGGCAACCGGGGAAACACCATATATTTT. Its protein product is CASSTGNRGNTIYF. V and J are TRBV6-1 and TRBJ1-3, with unresolved D. The V gene's germline CDR1 is MNHNS and CDR2 SASEGT. Trimming removed 5 bases at V and 4 bases at J, with 12 bases between. CDR3 length equals 14 residues.

With regard to this clonotype: The junction departs from germline at one end; a sequencing error may be responsible. The chain is built from TRBV12-3 or TRBV12-4 and TRBJ2-1; the D is unclear. This CDR3 spans 14 amino acids. The CDR3 nucleotides are TGTGCCGGCAGTTTGGCTAGCTCCTACAATGAGCAGTTCTTC. This codes for CAGSLASSYNEQFF.

The CDR3 spells CASWDRDTEAFF. The CDR3 coding sequence is TGTGCCAGCTGGGACAGGGACACTGAAGCTTTCTTT. The rearrangement joins TRBV5-4 to TRBJ1-1; 9 nucleotides agree with TRBD1. The trim removed 7 bases at V and 3 bases at J, leaving 1 base unmatched. Germline CDR1 reads SGHNT; CDR2 reads YYREEE (reference sequence). The CDR3 is made up of 12 amino acids. The whole variable domain, filled in from reference TRBV5-4 and TRBJ1-1, reads ETGVTQSPTHLIKTRGQQVTLRCSSQSGHNTVSWYQQALGQGPQFIFQYYREEENGRGNFPPRFSGLQFPNYSSELNVNALELDDSALYLCASWDRDTEAFFGQGTRLTVV.

This clonotype was observed a handful of times. V usage is TRBV6-1 and J usage is TRBJ1-6; D is perhaps TRBD1 (5 bases). Trimming took off 3 bases at V and 8 bases at J, with 11 bases between the two ends. From germline, CDR1 is MNHNS and CDR2 SASEGT. The CDR3 totals 14 residues. CDR3 sequence reads: CASSDSPRDSPLHF. CDR3 DNA: TGTGCCAGCAGTGACAGCCCCAGGGATTCACCCCTCCACTTT.

This clonotype was observed a few times. This chain links TRBV10-1 with TRBJ1-1; the match to TRBD1 covers 10 bases. This CDR3 has 14 amino acids. Germline trimming cut 3 bases from V and 5 bases from J; bases unmatched to any gene: 3. CDR1 is WNHNN, CDR2 SYGVQD, per germline (reference sequence). CDR3 nucleotides: TGCGCCAGCAGTGAACGGACAGGGGGGACTGAAGCTTTCTTT. It codes for CASSERTGGTEAFF.

The rearrangement links TRBV5-4 to TRBJ2-7; no reliable D call. Looked up from germline, CDR1 is SGHNT and CDR2 is YYREEE (reference sequence). The CDR3 length is 12 residues. Trimming took off 4 bases at V and 2 bases at J, with 7 bases between the two ends. CDR3 DNA sequence: TGTGCCAGCAGCCGGACCCCCTACGAGCAGTACTTC. Amino acid sequence: CASSRTPYEQYF.

This clonotype is medium-sized in the sample. The rearrangement links TRBV30 to TRBJ1-1; D is unclear. Per germline, CDR1 GTSNPN and CDR2 SVGIG (reference sequence). Trimming stripped 4 bases from V and 4 bases from J, with 19 bases between. There are 15 residues in the CDR3. The CDR3 sequence: CAWTAGVNFATEAFF. CDR3 coding DNA: TGTGCCTGGACGGCCGGAGTTAATTTTGCCACTGAAGCTTTCTTT.

As for this clonotype: A much bigger clone sits one base away, suggesting this may be a read error. The V call is TRBV7-9, the J call TRBJ1-1; no reliable D call. Germline loops: CDR1 SEHNR, CDR2 FQNEAQ (reference sequence). The V end was cut by 6 bases, the J end by 4 bases, with 12 bases between. The CDR3 extends over 13 amino acids. Here the CDR3 DNA reads TGTGCCAGCAGACAACAAGAGAGCACTGAAGCTTTCTTT. Its protein product is CASRQQESTEAFF.

The chain has TRBV6-5 and TRBJ2-1; D is possibly TRBD2 (5 bases). The CDR3 loop spans 15 amino acids. The germline V and J ends were trimmed by 0 bases and 3 bases, with 9 bases remaining between them. CDR1 MNHEY and CDR2 SVGAGI come from the germline V gene. CDR3 nucleotides: TGTGCCAGCAGTTACTCTGCTAGCAGCTACAATGAGCAGTTCTTC. It translates to CASSYSASSYNEQFF.

This clonotype was observed a few times. The J gene is TRBJ2-5, the V gene TRBV30, with D hard to call. Germline V gives CDR1 GTSNPN, CDR2 SVGIG (reference sequence). The CDR3 runs to 16 residues. V lost 0 bases to trimming and J lost 2 bases, with 16 bases between them. CDR3 coding DNA: TGTGCCTGGAGTGTTGGGGTTTTAGTATCTCAAGAGACCCAGTACTTC. Its translation is CAWSVGVLVSQETQYF.

This chain joins TRBV6-2 or TRBV6-3 and TRBJ1-3; a weak D match, TRBD1 (5 bases). V was clipped by 4 bases and J by 0 bases, with 10 bases between them. This CDR3 has 15 residues. The germline CDR1 and CDR2 sequences are MNHEY and SVGEGT. CDR3 in amino acids: CASSSQGDSGNTIYF. CDR3 DNA: TGTGCCAGCAGTTCGCAGGGTGACTCTGGAAACACCATATATTTT.